Listed below are T cell receptor beta chains from one sample, sequenced in a study of shared clonotypes between healthy human individuals. The data were produced by immunoSEQ multiplex PCR, yet TCRdb's version contains in-frame clones alone and is incomplete. The table shows 2,500,000 or so clones, with approximately 93% occurring only once. Sequencing was carried out using naive CD4+ T cells from PBMCs. The receptors were gathered from a man aged 18 to 30 in good health. Some clones in this sample may be carry-over from other donors' samples. Each CDR3 is given with its conserved first and last residue. A D gene is named only where the DNA matches it firmly. Clone sizes are given selectively: once, few, many, or a class where the clone is expanded.

len	j_gene	d_gene	v_gene	abundance	CDR3aa	CDR3nt
15	TRBJ1-4	-	TRBV5-1	-	CASSLAEAGREKLFF	TGCGCCAGCAGCTTGGCCGAGGCAGGGAGGGAAAAACTGTTTTTT
12	TRBJ1-1	-	TRBV10-2	-	CASVGGNTEAFF	TGCGCCAGCGTGGGAGGGAACACTGAAGCTTTCTTT
14	TRBJ2-3	-	TRBV7-6	-	CASSTGPATDTQYF	TGTGCCAGCAGCACCGGTCCTGCCACAGATACGCAGTATTTT
17	TRBJ2-3	TRBD2	TRBV4-2	once	CASSQDYGRERTDTQYF	TGTGCCAGCAGCCAAGATTACGGGCGGGAGAGGACAGATACGCAGTATTTT
15	TRBJ1-1	-	TRBV27	-	CASSPLGGLNTEAFF	TGTGCCAGCAGTCCTTTAGGGGGTTTGAACACTGAAGCTTTCTTT
14	TRBJ1-2	-	TRBV29-1	-	CSVVLHGTNYGYTF	TGCAGCGTTGTTTTACACGGTACTAACTATGGCTACACCTTC
18	TRBJ2-3	TRBD2	TRBV10-2	-	CASSVPLVSGRAPDTQYF	TGCGCCAGCAGTGTCCCTCTGGTTAGCGGGAGGGCCCCGGATACGCAGTATTTT
14	TRBJ2-7	-	TRBV11-1	-	CASSERDRNYEQYF	TGTGCCAGCAGCGAGCGGGACAGAAACTACGAGCAGTACTTC
14	TRBJ2-3	-	TRBV10-1	-	CARLPRDYSDTQYF	TGCGCCAGGCTTCCCAGGGATTACTCAGATACGCAGTATTTT
13	TRBJ1-2	-	TRBV5-4	-	CASSPTDAYGYTF	TGTGCCAGCAGCCCGACCGATGCGTATGGCTACACCTTC
17	TRBJ2-6	TRBD1	TRBV30	-	CACTGQAHPSGANVLTF	TGTGCCTGTACGGGACAGGCCCATCCCTCTGGGGCCAACGTCCTGACTTTC
21	TRBJ2-7	TRBD2	TRBV23-1	-	CASSALRSEGGLAGVSYEQYF	TGCGCCAGCAGTGCCCTCCGGTCAGAAGGTGGACTAGCGGGAGTATCCTACGAGCAGTACTTC
12	TRBJ2-1	-	TRBV2	-	CASSEPTGWVFF	TGTGCCAGCAGTGAACCCACGGGATGGGTGTTCTTC